One and the same sample provided the 8 T cell receptor beta chains below, sequenced in a study of blood T cell repertoires in COVID-19. Profiling relied on immunoSEQ multiplex PCR, and the TCRdb table lists in-frame clones only, not all of them. This sample has 150,000 or so clones, with about 81% found just once. Sequenced sample: peripheral blood. These receptors all come from a man aged 55 to 69 with active or convalescent COVID-19.

This rearrangement joins TRBV19 to TRBJ2-5; the D gene is possibly TRBD1 (5 bases). The germline V gene encodes CDR1 LNHDA and CDR2 SQIVND (reference sequence). Trimming took off 5 bases at V and 5 bases at J, with 15 bases between the two ends. There are 14 residues in the CDR3. The CDR3: CASSPLGQTETQYF. CDR3 DNA sequence: TGTGCCAGTAGTCCCCTGGGGCAGACGGAGACCCAGTACTTC.

Regarding this clone: This sample also contains other DNA sequences that code for the same CDR3. Here the CDR3 reads CASSPGQGNTEAFF. In DNA form, the CDR3 reads TGTGCCAGCTCACCAGGACAGGGGAACACTGAAGCTTTCTTT. This chain connects TRBV18 to TRBJ1-1; 8 bases agree with TRBD1. The trim removed 2 bases at V and 1 base at J, leaving 0 bases unmatched. From germline, CDR1 is KGHSH and CDR2 LQKENI. The length of the CDR3 is 14 residues.

The J gene is TRBJ2-1, the V gene TRBV29-1, with D possibly matching TRBD2 (5 bases). CDR1 is SQVTM and CDR2 is ANQGSEA in the germline V gene. With 2 bases removed from V and 3 bases from J, the gap between germline ends came to 11 bases. The length of the CDR3 is 14 residues. The CDR3 loop reads CSVEPGSIYNEQFF. In nucleotides, the CDR3 is TGCAGCGTTGAACCGGGGTCAATCTACAATGAGCAGTTCTTC.

The rearrangement joins TRBV2 to TRBJ2-1; D may be TRBD2 (5 bases). The CDR3 totals 15 residues. Trimming pared 4 bases from V and 2 bases from J, leaving 12 bases between. Germline V lookup: CDR1 SNHLY, CDR2 FYNNEI. The DNA for the CDR3 is TGTGCCAGCAGTGGTGGAGGAACCCCCTACAATGAGCAGTTCTTC. It codes for CASSGGGTPYNEQFF.

The chain is built from TRBV5-1 and TRBJ2-1; 9 bases are shared with TRBD1. V shed 4 bases, J shed 2 bases, and the junction held 7 bases outside the gene matches. The CDR3 length is 16 residues. Germline CDR1 is SGHRS and CDR2 is YFSETQ. This CDR3 reads CASSLGTGRTYNEQFF. The CDR3 DNA sequence: TGCGCCAGCAGCCTGGGGACAGGGCGAACCTACAATGAGCAGTTCTTC.

V usage is TRBV27 and J usage is TRBJ1-6; the D gene is possibly TRBD1 (5 bases). Germline CDR1 MNHEY, CDR2 SMNVEV (reference sequence). The CDR3 consists of 14 residues. V was cut by 4 bases and J by 9 bases, with 13 bases left in between. The CDR3 reads CASSSSVGGSPLHF. DNA for the CDR3: TGTGCCAGCAGTTCATCCGTCGGGGGTTCACCCCTCCACTTT.

This clone has just a few counts. This sequence joins TRBV19 and TRBJ1-1; 7 bases are shared with TRBD1. V was pared by 5 bases and J by 4 bases, with 7 bases of the junction left unmatched. This CDR3 is built from 14 residues. Per germline, CDR1 LNHDA and CDR2 SQIVND (reference sequence). The DNA of the CDR3 is TGTGCCAGTAGTGAGCAGGGGGTGATCACTGAAGCTTTCTTT. This encodes CASSEQGVITEAFF.

The genes are TRBV7-2 and TRBJ1-4; D is unclear. V gave up 5 bases and J gave up 8 bases, with 12 bases separating them. This CDR3 is built from 13 residues. Germline V gene data show CDR1 as SGHTA and CDR2 as FQGNSA. The CDR3 DNA sequence: TGTGCCAGCAGCCCCGGTTCTCGGGAAAAACTGTTTTTT. Amino acids: CASSPGSREKLFF.